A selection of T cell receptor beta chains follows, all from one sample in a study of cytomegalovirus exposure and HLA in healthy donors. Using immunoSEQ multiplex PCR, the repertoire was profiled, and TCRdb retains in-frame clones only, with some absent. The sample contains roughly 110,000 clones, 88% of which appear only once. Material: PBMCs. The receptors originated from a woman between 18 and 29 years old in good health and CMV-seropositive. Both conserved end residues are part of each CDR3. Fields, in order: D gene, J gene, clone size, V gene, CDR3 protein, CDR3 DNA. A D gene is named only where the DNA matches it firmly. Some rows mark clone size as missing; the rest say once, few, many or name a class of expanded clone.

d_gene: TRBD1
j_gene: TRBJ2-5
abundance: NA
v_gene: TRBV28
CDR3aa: CASSMLQGQETQYF
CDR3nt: TGTGCCAGCAGTATGCTACAGGGGCAAGAGACCCAGTACTTC

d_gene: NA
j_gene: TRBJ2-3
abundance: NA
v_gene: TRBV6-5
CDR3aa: CASSYSLGGADTQYF
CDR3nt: TGTGCCAGCAGTTACTCACTTGGGGGGGCGGATACGCAGTATTTT

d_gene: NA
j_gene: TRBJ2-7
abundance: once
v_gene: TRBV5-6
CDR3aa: CASSSQGPYEQYF
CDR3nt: TGTGCCAGCAGCTCCCAGGGGCCCTACGAGCAGTACTTC

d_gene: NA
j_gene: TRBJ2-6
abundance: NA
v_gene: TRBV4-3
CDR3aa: CASSPDQGTGANVLTF
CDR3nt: TGCGCCAGCAGCCCTGATCAGGGGACTGGGGCCAACGTCCTGACTTTC

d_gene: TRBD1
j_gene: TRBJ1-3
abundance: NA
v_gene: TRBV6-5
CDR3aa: CASSWDRAGNTIYF
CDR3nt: TGTGCCAGCAGCTGGGACAGGGCTGGAAACACCATATATTTT

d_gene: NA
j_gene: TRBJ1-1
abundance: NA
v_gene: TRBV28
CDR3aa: CASSLTDRNTEAFF
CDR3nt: TGTGCCAGCAGTTTAACGGACAGGAACACTGAAGCTTTCTTT

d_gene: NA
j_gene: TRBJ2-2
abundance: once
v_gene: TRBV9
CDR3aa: CASSISFTGSGELFF
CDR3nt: TGTGCCAGCAGCATTAGTTTCACAGGGTCCGGGGAGCTGTTTTTT

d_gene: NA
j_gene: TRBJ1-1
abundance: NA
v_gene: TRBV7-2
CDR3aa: CASSRAGSTEAFF
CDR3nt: TGTGCCAGCAGCAGAGCGGGGAGCACTGAAGCTTTCTTT

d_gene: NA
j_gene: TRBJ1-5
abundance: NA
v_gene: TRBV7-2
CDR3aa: CASSGGNQPQHF
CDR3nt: TGTGCCAGCAGCGGGGGGAATCAGCCCCAGCATTTT

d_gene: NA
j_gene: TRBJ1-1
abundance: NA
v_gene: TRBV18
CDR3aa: CASSPQDRTEAFF
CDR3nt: TGTGCCAGCTCACCGCAAGACAGGACTGAAGCTTTCTTT

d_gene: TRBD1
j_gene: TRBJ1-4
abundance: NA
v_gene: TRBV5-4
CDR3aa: CASSPDRGVSEKLFF
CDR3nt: TGTGCCAGCAGCCCCGACAGGGGGGTTAGTGAAAAACTGTTTTTT

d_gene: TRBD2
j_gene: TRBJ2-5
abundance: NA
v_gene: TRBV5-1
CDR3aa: CASSLKGFAGRGETQYF
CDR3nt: TGCGCCAGCAGCTTGAAGGGATTCGCAGGGAGGGGAGAGACCCAGTACTTC

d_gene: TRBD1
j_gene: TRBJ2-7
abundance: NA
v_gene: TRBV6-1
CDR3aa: CASSGLPGGQDYEQYF
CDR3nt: TGTGCCAGCAGTGGACTTCCCGGAGGACAGGACTACGAGCAGTACTTC

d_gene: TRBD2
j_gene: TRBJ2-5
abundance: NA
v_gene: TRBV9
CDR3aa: CASSVGGTSGGETQYF
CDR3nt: TGTGCCAGCAGCGTAGGGGGGACTAGCGGGGGAGAGACCCAGTACTTC

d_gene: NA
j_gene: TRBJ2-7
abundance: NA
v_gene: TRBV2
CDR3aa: CASSEMGLLLPNYEQYF
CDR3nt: TGTGCCAGCAGTGAAATGGGCCTGTTGCTCCCCAACTACGAGCAGTACTTC

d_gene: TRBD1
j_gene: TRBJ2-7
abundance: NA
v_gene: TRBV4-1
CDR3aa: CASSQIRDRLYEQYF
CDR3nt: TGCGCCAGCAGCCAAATCCGGGACAGACTCTACGAGCAGTACTTC

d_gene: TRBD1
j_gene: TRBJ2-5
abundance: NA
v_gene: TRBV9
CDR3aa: CASSPGTGETQYF
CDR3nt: TGTGCCAGCAGCCCCGGGACAGGGGAGACCCAGTACTTC

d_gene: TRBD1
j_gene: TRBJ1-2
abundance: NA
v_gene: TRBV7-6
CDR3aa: CASSLGDRGFLGYTF
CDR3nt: TGTGCCAGCAGCTTAGGAGACAGGGGTTTCTTGGGCTACACCTTC

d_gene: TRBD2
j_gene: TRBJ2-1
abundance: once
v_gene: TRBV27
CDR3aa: CASSHGTSGGANEQFF
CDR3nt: TGTGCCAGCAGTCACGGGACTAGCGGGGGGGCGAATGAGCAGTTCTTC

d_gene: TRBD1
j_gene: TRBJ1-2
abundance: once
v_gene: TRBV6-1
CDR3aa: CASSEGQGASGYTF
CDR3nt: TGTGCCAGCAGTGAGGGACAGGGGGCAAGTGGCTACACCTTC

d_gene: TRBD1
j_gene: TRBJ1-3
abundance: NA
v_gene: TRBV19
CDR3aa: CASSLTGAGNTIYF
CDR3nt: TGTGCCAGTAGCTTGACAGGGGCCGGAAACACCATATATTTT

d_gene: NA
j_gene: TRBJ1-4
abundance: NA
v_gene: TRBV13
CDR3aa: CASSIQEYNEKLFF
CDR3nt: TGTGCCAGCAGCATACAGGAGTATAATGAAAAACTGTTTTTT

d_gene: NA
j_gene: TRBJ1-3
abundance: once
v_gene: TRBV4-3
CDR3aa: CASSQESQAGNTIYF
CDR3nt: TGCGCCAGCAGCCAAGAGAGCCAAGCTGGAAACACCATATATTTT

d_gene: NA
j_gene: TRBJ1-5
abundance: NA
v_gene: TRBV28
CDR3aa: CASSFAGMAQHF
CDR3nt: TGTGCCAGCAGTTTTGCCGGGATGGCCCAGCATTTT

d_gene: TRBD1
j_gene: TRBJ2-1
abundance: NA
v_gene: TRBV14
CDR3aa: CASSYRLPGQGAHNEQFF
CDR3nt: TGTGCCAGCAGCTATAGACTTCCGGGACAGGGGGCCCACAATGAGCAGTTCTTC

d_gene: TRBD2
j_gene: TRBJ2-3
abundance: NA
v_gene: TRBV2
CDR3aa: CASCGWTRPTSEGDTQYF
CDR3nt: TGTGCCAGCTGCGGCTGGACTAGGCCGACTAGCGAAGGAGATACGCAGTATTTT

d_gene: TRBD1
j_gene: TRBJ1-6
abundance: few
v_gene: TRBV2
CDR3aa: CASRADRGNSPLHF
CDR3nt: TGTGCCAGCAGGGCGGACAGGGGGAATTCACCCCTCCACTTT

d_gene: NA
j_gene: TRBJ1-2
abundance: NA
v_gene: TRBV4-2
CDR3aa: CASSQSLGIGGAVNYGYTF
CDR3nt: TGTGCCAGCAGCCAAAGCCTAGGGATTGGAGGGGCGGTTAACTATGGCTACACCTTC

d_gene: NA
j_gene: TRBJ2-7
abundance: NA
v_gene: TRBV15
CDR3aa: CATSRGLSDEQYF
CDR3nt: TGTGCCACCAGCAGAGGGTTAAGCGACGAGCAGTACTTC

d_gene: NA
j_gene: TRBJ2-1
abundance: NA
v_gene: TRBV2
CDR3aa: CADRTGNEQFF
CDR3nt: TGTGCCGACCGGACGGGGAATGAGCAGTTCTTC

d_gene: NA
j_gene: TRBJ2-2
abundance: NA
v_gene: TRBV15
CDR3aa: CATSVGETGELFF
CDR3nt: TGTGCCACCAGCGTCGGGGAGACCGGGGAGCTGTTTTTT

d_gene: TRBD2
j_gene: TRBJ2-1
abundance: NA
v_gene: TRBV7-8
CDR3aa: CASSRALAGASYNEQFF
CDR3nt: TGTGCCAGCAGCCGTGCCCTAGCGGGGGCGAGCTACAATGAGCAGTTCTTC

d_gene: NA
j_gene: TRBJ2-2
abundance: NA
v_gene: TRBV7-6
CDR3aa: CASSFRVNTGELFF
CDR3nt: TGTGCCAGCAGCTTCCGGGTTAACACCGGGGAGCTGTTTTTT